The 32 T cell receptor beta chains presented below share a single source sample, sequenced in a study of OX40 agonist ivuxolimab in advanced cancers. Data came from immunoSEQ multiplex PCR; TCRdb stores just in-frame clones and leaves some out. The sample holds 60,000 or so clones, approximately 84% seen once. Here the sequenced sample was CD4+ or CD8+ T cells sorted from blood, taken in a trial of the OX40 agonist ivuxolimab. The source is an adult with an advanced solid tumor such as melanoma, head and neck, liver or kidney cancer.

The V call is TRBV18, the J call TRBJ2-1, with D possibly TRBD2 on 5 matching bases. Germline V CDR1 and CDR2: KGHSH, LQKENI. V dropped 5 bases and J dropped 7 bases, with 12 bases sitting between them. The CDR3 consists of 13 residues. Here the CDR3 reads CASSNPGWNEQFF. In DNA, the CDR3 is TGTGCCAGCTCAAATCCGGGATGGAATGAGCAGTTCTTC.

The rearrangement uses TRBV7-9 and TRBJ2-1, with a possible D match to TRBD1 (5 bases). V was clipped by 3 bases and J by 3 bases, with 12 bases between them. The CDR3 loop spans 15 amino acids. Germline CDR1 is SEHNR and CDR2 is FQNEAQ (reference sequence). CDR3 amino acids: CASSFLQVLYNEQFF. CDR3 DNA sequence: TGTGCCAGCAGCTTCCTACAGGTTCTCTACAATGAGCAGTTCTTC.

The chain couples TRBV27 to TRBJ2-5; D not certain. Between the trimmed V and J ends, which lost 1 base and 1 base, there was a span of 7 bases. Germline CDR1 is MNHEY and CDR2 is SMNVEV (reference sequence). The CDR3 runs 14 residues. DNA of the CDR3: TGTGCCAGCAGTTTATGGTCCCCCCAAGAGACCCAGTACTTC. This encodes CASSLWSPQETQYF.

In its sample, this clone was seen once. V usage is TRBV28 and J usage is TRBJ2-7, with 7 bases aligning to TRBD2. The CDR3 extends over 15 amino acids. Germline V gives CDR1 MDHEN, CDR2 SYDVKM. V lost 5 bases and J lost 6; bases outside the gene matches: 13. The CDR3 DNA follows: TGTGCCAGCAGTACCTGGGGGGGAGGGCCCTTCGAGCAGTACTTC. This translates into CASSTWGGGPFEQYF. Drawing the rest from reference TRBV28 and TRBJ2-7, the complete variable domain is DVKVTQSSRYLVKRTGEKVFLECVQDMDHENMFWYRQDPGLGLRLIYFSYDVKMKEKGDIPEGYSVSREKKERFSLILESASTNQTSMYLCASSTWGGGPFEQYFGPGTRLTVT.

The rearrangement uses TRBV7-9 and TRBJ2-1, with D maybe TRBD2 (6 bases). The germline V gene has CDR1 SEHNR and CDR2 FQNEAQ (reference sequence). Trimming cost V 5 bases and J 4 bases, with 12 bases left between them. There are 14 residues in the CDR3. CDR3: CASSTTEGYNEQFF. The DNA of the CDR3 is TGTGCCAGCAGCACAACGGAGGGGTACAATGAGCAGTTCTTC.

The DNA of the CDR3 is TGTGCCAGCTCACCCATCGGGACACCCTCGACCGGGGAGCTGTTTTTT. Translated, it gives CASSPIGTPSTGELFF. The chain employs TRBV18 and TRBJ2-2, with D tentatively TRBD1 (6 bases). The CDR3 spans 16 residues. Trimming took off 3 bases at V and 5 bases at J, with 16 bases between the two ends. Germline values: CDR1 KGHSH, CDR2 LQKENI.

The chain joins TRBV7-2 to TRBJ2-3; D may be TRBD1 or TRBD2 (5 bases each). The CDR3 is made up of 17 amino acids. Germline V lookup: CDR1 SGHTA, CDR2 FQGNSA. Between the trimmed V and J ends, which lost 6 bases and 3 bases, there was a span of 22 bases. This CDR3 is CASSRPAGFRGTDTQYF. For the CDR3, the DNA is TGTGCCAGCAGTCGACCAGCAGGGTTTCGGGGTACAGATACGCAGTATTTT.

This sequence joins TRBV13 and TRBJ2-7; TRBD2 aligns across 7 bases. CDR1 is PRHDT, CDR2 FYEKMQ, per germline (reference sequence). The CDR3 is made up of 13 amino acids. The V and J ends lost 2 bases and 6 bases, in that order; junction bases with no gene match: 4. In DNA form, the CDR3 reads TGTGCCAGCAGCTTATCGCGGGAGTCCGAGCAGTACTTC. It is translated as CASSLSRESEQYF. Using reference TRBV13 and TRBJ2-7 for the parts outside the CDR3, the full variable domain is AAGVIQSPRHLIKEKRETATLKCYPIPRHDTVYWYQQGPGQDPQFLISFYEKMQSDKGSIPDRFSAQQFSDYHSELNMSSLELGDSALYFCASSLSRESEQYFGPGTRLTVT.

The rearrangement uses TRBV11-2 and TRBJ2-5; D remains ambiguous. This CDR3 has 12 amino acids. Trimming took 5 bases from V and 8 from J, leaving 12 bases between them. The germline V gene encodes CDR1 SGHAT and CDR2 FQNNGV. CDR3 amino acids: CASSHDLSTQYF. The CDR3 region has the DNA TGTGCCAGCAGCCACGATCTCTCCACCCAGTACTTC.

The chain combines TRBV30 with TRBJ2-5, with D possibly being TRBD2 (6 bases). The DNA matches TRBJ2-7 better at its end, which makes the J call doubtful. CDR3 length equals 11 residues. Germline CDR1 GTSNPN, CDR2 SVGIG (reference sequence). In DNA form, the CDR3 reads TGTGCCTGGAGTTTGACTAGCGAGCAGTACTTC. Protein: CAWSLTSEQYF.

The genes are TRBV28 and TRBJ2-3; 8 positions agree with TRBD1. The CDR3 covers 15 residues. The germline gives CDR1 MDHEN, CDR2 SYDVKM. V gave up 6 bases and J gave up 1 base; unmatched junction bases: 6. CDR3 nucleotides: TGTGCCAGCAGCCCACAGGGGGATCGCACAGATACGCAGTATTTT. Translated, it gives CASSPQGDRTDTQYF. The full variable domain, in which reference TRBV28 and TRBJ2-3 provide the parts outside the CDR3, is DVKVTQSSRYLVKRTGEKVFLECVQDMDHENMFWYRQDPGLGLRLIYFSYDVKMKEKGDIPEGYSVSREKKERFSLILESASTNQTSMYLCASSPQGDRTDTQYFGPGTRLTVL.

The chain joins TRBV5-1 to TRBJ2-7, with 9 bases matching TRBD1. The trim removed 2 bases at V and 7 bases at J, leaving 7 bases unmatched. The CDR3 is 14 amino acids. CDR1 and CDR2 (germline): SGHRS, YFSETQ. CDR3 sequence reads: CASSFDRGSGEQYF. The CDR3 bases are TGCGCCAGCAGCTTCGACAGGGGGTCGGGGGAGCAGTACTTC.

The chain has TRBV6-5 and TRBJ2-5, with a possible D match to TRBD1 (5 bases). CDR3 size: 13 residues. Germline CDR1 and CDR2: MNHEY and SVGAGI. Trimming took off 11 bases at V and 1 base at J, with 14 bases between the two ends. The CDR3 nucleotides are TGTGCCGCAAGGACACTAATCCAAGAGACCCAGTACTTC. This sequence encodes CAARTLIQETQYF.

The chain employs TRBV12-2 and TRBJ2-7; the table gives TRBD1 as D, unverified against the DNA. TRBV12-2 counts as a pseudogene. The CDR3 contains 20 residues. In nucleotides, the CDR3 is TGTGCAAGTCGCTTAGAGAAAAAAAAACAGGGACAGTGGGTCGACTACGAGCAGTACTTC. This codes for CASRLEKKKQGQWVDYEQYF.

The chain recombines TRBV6-1 with TRBJ2-4; D might be TRBD2 (5 bases). The CDR3 has 12 residues. Germline-derived CDR1 and CDR2 are MNHNS and SASEGT. Trimming pared 5 bases from V and 9 bases from J, leaving 11 bases between. For the CDR3, the DNA is TGTGCCAGCAGTCCTTCTCGGGGCATTCAGTACTTC. Its protein product is CASSPSRGIQYF.

V and J are TRBV6-6 and TRBJ2-5, with D perhaps given as TRBD1 or TRBD2 (5 bases each). CDR1 and CDR2 from the germline V gene are MNHNY and SVGAGI (reference sequence). The CDR3 extends over 15 amino acids. Trimming cost V 0 bases and J 1 base, with 9 bases left between them. The CDR3 is CASSYSGTPQETQYF. As DNA, the CDR3 is TGTGCCAGCAGTTACTCCGGGACCCCCCAAGAGACCCAGTACTTC.

This rearrangement joins TRBV4-1 to TRBJ1-1, with D possibly matching TRBD1 (6 bases). V was pared by 8 bases and J by 1 base, with 11 bases between. The CDR3 covers 13 residues. Germline V lookup: CDR1 MGHRA, CDR2 YSYEKL. The CDR3 reads CASGRTANTEAFF. The CDR3 region has the DNA TGCGCCAGCGGCAGGACAGCGAACACTGAAGCTTTCTTT.

This chain links TRBV7-2 with TRBJ2-4; D ambiguous. Trimming pared 5 bases from V and 1 base from J, leaving 12 bases between. Germline V gene lookup returns CDR1 SGHTA and CDR2 FQGNSA. This CDR3 region has 15 residues. CDR3 nucleotide sequence: TGTGCCAGCAGCGCGAATTTTGGGGCCAAAAACATTCAGTACTTC. The encoded protein is CASSANFGAKNIQYF.

The chain links TRBV6-6 to TRBJ1-6, with D unresolved. The germline V gene encodes CDR1 MNHNY and CDR2 SVGAGI (reference sequence). Trimming pared 6 bases from V and 7 bases from J, leaving 16 bases between. There are 15 residues in the CDR3. CDR3 nucleotides: TGTGCCAGCAGGATGGACGGTGATGGGAATTCACCCCTCCACTTT. Translating gives CASRMDGDGNSPLHF.

The J gene is TRBJ1-5, the V gene TRBV5-1; maybe TRBD1 (5 bases). CDR3 size: 14 residues. V was clipped by 0 bases and J by 6 bases, with 10 bases between them. The germline V gene has CDR1 SGHRS and CDR2 YFSETQ. The CDR3: CASSLAGYGQPQHF. The CDR3 region has the DNA TGCGCCAGCAGCTTGGCAGGGTATGGTCAGCCCCAGCATTTT.

The chain is built from TRBV19 and TRBJ2-3; tentatively, D is TRBD1 or TRBD2 (5 bases each). The germline V gene encodes CDR1 LNHDA and CDR2 SQIVND (reference sequence). The CDR3 extends over 15 amino acids. The V end was cut by 6 bases, the J end by 1 base, with 14 bases between. CDR3 bases: TGTGCCAGTAGATTGTTGGGGGACCGCACAGATACGCAGTATTTT. It specifies CASRLLGDRTDTQYF.

The chain joins TRBV11-2 to TRBJ2-7; D might be TRBD1 (5 bases). The CDR3 covers 14 residues. V gave up 5 bases and J gave up 2 bases, with 13 bases separating them. Germline assignment: CDR1 SGHAT and CDR2 FQNNGV. The CDR3 DNA reads TGTGCCAGCAGCCCTTCTCCAGGGACCTACGAGCAGTACTTC. It is translated as CASSPSPGTYEQYF.

The chain recombines TRBV4-1 with TRBJ1-5; 9 nucleotides line up with TRBD1. Per germline, CDR1 MGHRA and CDR2 YSYEKL. The CDR3 totals 15 residues. Trimming cost V 3 bases and J 7 bases; bases outside gene matches: 7. DNA for the CDR3: TGCGCCAGCAGCCACGACAGGGGGAGGGAACAGCCCCAGCATTTT. Its translation: CASSHDRGREQPQHF.

The CDR3 protein is CASSFLPVATNEKLFF. CDR3 DNA sequence: TGCGCCAGCAGCTTTCTGCCAGTTGCAACTAATGAAAAACTGTTTTTT. V gene TRBV5-1 combines with J gene TRBJ1-4; D gene uncertain. CDR3 length equals 16 residues. V lost 2 bases, J lost 0 bases, and 11 bases lay in between. CDR1 is SGHRS and CDR2 is YFSETQ in the germline V gene.

A single count supports this clone. The V gene is TRBV5-1, the J gene TRBJ1-1; no clear D gene. Between the trimmed V and J ends, which lost 0 bases and 2 bases, there was a span of 11 bases. Germline assignment: CDR1 SGHRS and CDR2 YFSETQ. The CDR3 loop spans 15 amino acids. DNA for the CDR3: TGCGCCAGCAGCTTGGTGGCGGGTCCAAACACTGAAGCTTTCTTT. Protein: CASSLVAGPNTEAFF.

CDR3 bases: TGTGCCATCAGTGAGCCATCAGCGGGAGTGTCCACCAATGAGCAGTTCTTC. This sequence encodes CAISEPSAGVSTNEQFF. V and J are TRBV10-3 and TRBJ2-1, with TRBD2 matching 8 bases. V lost 2 bases, J lost 6 bases, and 12 bases stayed unmatched. The germline gives CDR1 ENHRY, CDR2 SYGVKD. CDR3 size: 17 residues.

This sequence joins TRBV4-3 and TRBJ1-2; TRBD1 is a possible D gene (6 bases). V shed 5 bases and J shed 8 bases, with 15 bases lying between them. CDR1 is LGHNA, CDR2 YSLEER, per germline. The CDR3 consists of 13 residues. CDR3 nucleotide sequence: TGCGCCAGCAGCACTCTACAGGGTGAAGGCTACACCTTC. Translated: CASSTLQGEGYTF.

The chain has TRBV15 and TRBJ1-6; no clear D gene. Germline V gene data show CDR1 as LNHNV and CDR2 as YYDKDF (reference sequence). V lost 0 bases to trimming and J lost 9 bases, with 9 bases between them. The CDR3 covers 14 residues. Written as DNA, the CDR3 is TGTGCCACCAGCAGAGATAGGGCTCTTTCACCCCTCCACTTT. Translation: CATSRDRALSPLHF.

The gene calls are TRBV5-1 and TRBJ2-7; 10 bases fit TRBD1. J gave up 4 bases and V 4 bases, and 11 bases lay outside the gene matches. The germline CDR1 and CDR2 sequences are SGHRS and YFSETQ. This CDR3 region has 16 residues. The CDR3 protein is CASSPGQGTPRYEQYF. The CDR3 DNA is TGCGCCAGCAGCCCGGGACAGGGGACTCCGCGTTACGAGCAGTACTTC. The full variable domain, with the rest looked up from reference TRBV5-1 and TRBJ2-7, is KAGVTQTPRYLIKTRGQQVTLSCSPISGHRSVSWYQQTPGQGLQFLFEYFSETQRNKGNFPGRFSGRQFSNSRSEMNVSTLELGDSALYLCASSPGQGTPRYEQYFGPGTRLTVT.

The rearrangement links TRBV6-6 to TRBJ1-2, with D possibly being TRBD1 (6 bases). Germline values: CDR1 MNHNY, CDR2 SVGAGI (reference sequence). There are 11 residues in the CDR3. Trimming took 6 bases from V and 10 from J, leaving 12 bases between them. The DNA of the CDR3 is TGTGCCAGCAGCCCGGGGGGCGACTACACCTTC. It encodes CASSPGGDYTF.

The J gene is TRBJ1-6, the V gene TRBV5-1; D call uncertain. V lost 3 bases and J 2 bases, leaving 18 bases between the germline ends. CDR3 length: 18 residues. Germline-derived CDR1 and CDR2 are SGHRS and YFSETQ. DNA for the CDR3: TGCGCCAGCAGCTACGGGTGGGCGGAAGGAACCTATAATTCACCCCTCCACTTT. The encoded protein is CASSYGWAEGTYNSPLHF.

The V gene is TRBV7-2, the J gene TRBJ2-7; TRBD2 agrees at 8 bases. J gave up 8 bases and V 3 bases, and 12 bases lay outside the gene matches. Germline CDR1 and CDR2: SGHTA and FQGNSA. There are 15 residues in the CDR3. The DNA for the CDR3 is TGTGCCAGCAGCTTTCTCGCAGCGGGGGCCACTCAGCAGTACTTC. Translated, it gives CASSFLAAGATQQYF.